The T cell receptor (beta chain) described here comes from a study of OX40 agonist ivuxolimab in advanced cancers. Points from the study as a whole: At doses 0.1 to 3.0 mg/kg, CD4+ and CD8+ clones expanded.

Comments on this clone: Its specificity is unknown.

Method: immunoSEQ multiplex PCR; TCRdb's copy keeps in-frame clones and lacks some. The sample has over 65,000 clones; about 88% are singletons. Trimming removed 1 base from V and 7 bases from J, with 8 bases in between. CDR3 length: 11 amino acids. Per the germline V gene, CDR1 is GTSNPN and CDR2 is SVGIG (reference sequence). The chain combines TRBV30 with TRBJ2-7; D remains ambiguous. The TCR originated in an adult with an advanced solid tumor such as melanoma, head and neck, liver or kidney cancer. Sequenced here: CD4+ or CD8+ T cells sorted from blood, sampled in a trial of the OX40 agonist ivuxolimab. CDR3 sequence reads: CAWSGFGEQYF. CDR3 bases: TGTGCCTGGAGTGGTTTCGGAGAGCAGTACTTC.